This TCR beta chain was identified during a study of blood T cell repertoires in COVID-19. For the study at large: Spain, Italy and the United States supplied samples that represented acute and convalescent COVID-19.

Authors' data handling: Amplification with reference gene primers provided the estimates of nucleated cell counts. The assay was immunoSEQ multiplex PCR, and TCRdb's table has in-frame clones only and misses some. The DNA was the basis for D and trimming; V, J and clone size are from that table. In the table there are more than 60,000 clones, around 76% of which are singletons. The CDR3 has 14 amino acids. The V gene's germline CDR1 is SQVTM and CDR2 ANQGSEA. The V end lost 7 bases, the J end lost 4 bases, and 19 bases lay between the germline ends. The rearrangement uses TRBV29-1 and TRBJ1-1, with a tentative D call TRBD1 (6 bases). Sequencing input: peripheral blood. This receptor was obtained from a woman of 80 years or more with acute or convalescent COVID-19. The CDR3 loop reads CSGDRNNQGTEAFF. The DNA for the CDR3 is TGCAGCGGCGACAGGAACAACCAAGGCACTGAAGCTTTCTTT.